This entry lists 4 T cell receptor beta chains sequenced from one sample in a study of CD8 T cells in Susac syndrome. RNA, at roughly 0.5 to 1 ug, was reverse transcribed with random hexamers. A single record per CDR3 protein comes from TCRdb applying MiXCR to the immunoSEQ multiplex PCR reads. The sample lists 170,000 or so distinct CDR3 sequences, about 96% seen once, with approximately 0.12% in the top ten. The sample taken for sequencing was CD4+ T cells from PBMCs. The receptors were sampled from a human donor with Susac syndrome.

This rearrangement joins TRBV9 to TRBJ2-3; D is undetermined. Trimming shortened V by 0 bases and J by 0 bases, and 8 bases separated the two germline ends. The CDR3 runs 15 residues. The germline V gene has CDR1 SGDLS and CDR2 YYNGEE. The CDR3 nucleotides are TGTGCCAGCAGCGTAGGGGCGGAGAGCACAGATACGCAGTATTTT. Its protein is CASSVGAESTDTQYF.

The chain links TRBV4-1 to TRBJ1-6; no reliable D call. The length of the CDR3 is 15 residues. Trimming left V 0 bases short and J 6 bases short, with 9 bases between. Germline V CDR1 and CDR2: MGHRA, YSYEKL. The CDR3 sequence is CASSQESGSNSPLHF. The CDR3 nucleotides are TGCGCCAGCAGCCAAGAAAGCGGTTCTAATTCACCCCTCCACTTT.

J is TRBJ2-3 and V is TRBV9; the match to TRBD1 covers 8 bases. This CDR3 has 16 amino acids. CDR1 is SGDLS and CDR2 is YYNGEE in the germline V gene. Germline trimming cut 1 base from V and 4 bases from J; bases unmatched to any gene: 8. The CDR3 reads CASSVIGQGAPDTQYF. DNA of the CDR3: TGTGCCAGCAGCGTAATCGGTCAGGGGGCACCAGATACGCAGTATTTT.

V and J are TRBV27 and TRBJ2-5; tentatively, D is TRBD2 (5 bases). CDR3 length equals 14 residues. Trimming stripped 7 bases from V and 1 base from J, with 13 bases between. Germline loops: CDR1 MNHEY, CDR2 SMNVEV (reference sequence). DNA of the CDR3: TGTGCCAGCATGAGGGATTTCGGCCAAGAGACCCAGTACTTC. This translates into CASMRDFGQETQYF.